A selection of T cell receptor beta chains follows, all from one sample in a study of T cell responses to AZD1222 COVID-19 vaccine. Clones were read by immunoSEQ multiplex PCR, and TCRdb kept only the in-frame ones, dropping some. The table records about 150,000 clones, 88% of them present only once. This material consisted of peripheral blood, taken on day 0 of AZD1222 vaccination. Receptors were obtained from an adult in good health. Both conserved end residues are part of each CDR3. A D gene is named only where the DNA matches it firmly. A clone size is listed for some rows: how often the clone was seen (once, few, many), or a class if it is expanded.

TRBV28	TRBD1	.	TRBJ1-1	TGTGCCAGCAGTTGGGGGACAGGGCCTCTGTCGAACACTGAAGCTTTCTTT	CASSWGTGPLSNTEAFF
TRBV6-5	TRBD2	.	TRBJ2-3	TGTGCCAGCAGTTACCTCTCAGCGGGAGGCACAGATACGCAGTATTTT	CASSYLSAGGTDTQYF
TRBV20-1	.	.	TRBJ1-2	TGCAGTGCTAGTCCGGGTCCCGATGGCTACACCTTC	CSASPGPDGYTF
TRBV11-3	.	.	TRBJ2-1	TGTGCCAGCAGCCTTTCTCCCAGACACAATGAGCAGTTCTTC	CASSLSPRHNEQFF
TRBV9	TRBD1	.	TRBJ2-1	TGTGCCAGCAGCTCCGGGACAGGTCTTTCCTACAATGAGCAGTTCTTC	CASSSGTGLSYNEQFF
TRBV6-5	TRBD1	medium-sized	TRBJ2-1	TGTGCCAGCAGTTACGGGTGGGACAGGGGCAATGAGCAGTTCTTC	CASSYGWDRGNEQFF
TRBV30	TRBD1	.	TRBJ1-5	TGTGCCTGGAAAGAGGGGGGCAGGGGGCTTAGGCCCCAGCATTTT	CAWKEGGRGLRPQHF
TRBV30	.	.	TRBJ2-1	TGTGCCTGGAGGGGGGACACCTACAATGAGCAGTTCTTC	CAWRGDTYNEQFF
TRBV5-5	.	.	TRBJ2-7	TGTGCCAGCAGCTTAGTTGAAAACTACGAGCAGTACTTC	CASSLVENYEQYF
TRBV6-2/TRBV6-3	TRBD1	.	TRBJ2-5	TGTGCCAGCAGTCGACAGGGTGCAGGGACCCAGTACTTC	CASSRQGAGTQYF
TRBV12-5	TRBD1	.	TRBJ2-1	TGTGCTAGTGGCCGACAGGGCCGAGAGCAGTTCTTC	CASGRQGREQFF
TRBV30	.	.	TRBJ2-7	TGTGCCTGGAGTGTCGCCCCAGCCTACGAGCAGTACTTC	CAWSVAPAYEQYF
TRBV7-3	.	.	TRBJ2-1	TGTGCCAGCAGCCCAACCGGAGACCTCAATGAGCAGTTCTTC	CASSPTGDLNEQFF
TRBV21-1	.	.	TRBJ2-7	TGTGCCAGCAGCAAAGGCCCAAACCTAATGGAGCAGTACTTC	CASSKGPNLMEQYF
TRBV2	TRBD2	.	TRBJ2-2	TGTGCCAGCAAGAGACTAGCGGGAGACGATGCCGGGGAGCTGTTTTTT	CASKRLAGDDAGELFF
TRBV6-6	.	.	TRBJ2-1	TGTGCCAGCAGTCAATACGGTGAGCAGTTCTTC	CASSQYGEQFF
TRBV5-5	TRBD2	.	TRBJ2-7	TGTGCCAGCAGCTTGGCTAGCGGGGGTTTTTACGAGCAGTACTTC	CASSLASGGFYEQYF
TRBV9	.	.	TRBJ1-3	TGTGCCAGCAGCGCCGACAGTTTCTACGGAAACACCATATATTTT	CASSADSFYGNTIYF
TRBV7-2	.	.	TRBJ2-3	TGTGCCAGCAGCCCCCGTGGGGGTGCAGATACGCAGTATTTT	CASSPRGGADTQYF
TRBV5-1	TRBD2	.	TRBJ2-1	TGCGCCAGCAGCTTGGTGGGGACTAGCGGGAGTCGGTACAATGAGCAGTTCTTC	CASSLVGTSGSRYNEQFF
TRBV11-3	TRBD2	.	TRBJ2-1	TGTGCCAGCAGCTTAGAGGGACTAGGGTCCTACAATGAGCAGTTCTTC	CASSLEGLGSYNEQFF
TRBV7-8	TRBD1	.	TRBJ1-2	TGTGCCAGCAGCTTAGCAGGGACAGGTGGTGGCTACACCTTC	CASSLAGTGGGYTF
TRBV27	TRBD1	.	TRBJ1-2	TGTGCCAGCAGTCCTCGGAGGGACAGGGCTAACTATGGCTACACCTTC	CASSPRRDRANYGYTF
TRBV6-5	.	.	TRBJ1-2	TGTGCCAGCAGCCTAGCTCGGGATAACTATGGCTACACCTTC	CASSLARDNYGYTF
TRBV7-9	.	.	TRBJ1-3	TGTGCCAGCAGCTCCGGGACACCTTACTCTGGAAACACCATATATTTT	CASSSGTPYSGNTIYF
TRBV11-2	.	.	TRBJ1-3	TGTGCCAGCAGCTTGGCGGTCTCTGGAAACACCATATATTTT	CASSLAVSGNTIYF
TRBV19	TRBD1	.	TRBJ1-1	TGTGCCAGCCCACCCCGGGACAGGGGGGGGCACACTGAAGCTTTCTTT	CASPPRDRGGHTEAFF
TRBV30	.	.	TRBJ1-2	TGTGCCTGGAGCGCAACAGGGAGGAATGGCTACACCTTC	CAWSATGRNGYTF
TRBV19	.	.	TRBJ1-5	TGTGCCAGTAGTCGAGTCCAGGGAGTCGATGTGGGACATCAGCCCCAGCATTTT	CASSRVQGVDVGHQPQHF
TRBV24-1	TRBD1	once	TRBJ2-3	TGTGCCACCAGTGGGGCGTGGGACAGGGGGCTAGATACGCAGTATTTT	CATSGAWDRGLDTQYF
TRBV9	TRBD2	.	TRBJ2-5	TGTGCCAGCAGCGTAGATTTAGCGGGCGGAGGTGAGACCCAGTACTTC	CASSVDLAGGGETQYF